This TCR beta chain was obtained from a study of vaccination effects on CD4 cells after COVID-19. Study at large: The vaccine given was either BNT162b2 or mRNA-1273, in two doses.

With regard to this clone: Antigen unknown.

Some clones are missing from TCRdb's copy, which holds only in-frame ones; the method was immunoSEQ multiplex PCR. The sample has 35,000 to 45,000 clones, about 70% seen once; the top ten hold around 14%. Germline loops: CDR1 LNHDA, CDR2 SQIVND (reference sequence). There are 17 residues in the CDR3. V lost 3 bases, J lost 5 bases, and 17 bases lay in between. Pools of viral peptides were used by the ViraFEST assay to expand antigen-specific CD4+ T cells ahead of sequencing. CD4+ T cells were isolated after about nine days of culture. Testing of the vaccine recipients showed negative nucleocapsid antibodies and no prior SARS-CoV-2 infection. The culture medium for two million PBMC per well included 9.5 to 10 IU/ml IL-2 and about 9.9 ug/ml peptides. Cultures received IL-2 medium that replaced half the medium on days 3 and 7. Study-level findings and limits: In healthy vaccinees, only 1 of 255 vaccine-induced clones cross-reacted with common cold coronaviruses.

The specimen was CD4+ T cells from PBMCs cultured with HCoV-OC43 spike peptides, collected before COVID-19 vaccination. The subset was: HCoV-OC43 spike overlapping peptide pool stimulation. The receptor was derived from a human donor who received a COVID-19 vaccine. The V call is TRBV19, the J call TRBJ1-6; maybe TRBD1 (6 bases). CDR3 residues: CASSIRAGAADNSPLHF. The CDR3 bases are TGTGCCAGTAGTATTCGGGCAGGGGCGGCGGATAATTCACCCCTCCACTTT.